This TCR beta chain was captured by sequencing in a study of blood T cell repertoires in COVID-19. V gave up 2 bases and J gave up 0 bases, with 5 bases separating them. The CDR3 runs to 13 residues. Germline lookup yields CDR1 WSHSY and CDR2 SAAADI. TCRdb keeps only in-frame clones here, not all; method: immunoSEQ multiplex PCR. The table records more than 250,000 clones, 80% to 90% of them present only once. Material for sequencing was PBMCs or T cells enriched from blood (not recorded which). V and J are TRBV10-2 and TRBJ2-7; no clear D gene. The sequence came from a man aged 25 to 45 who had recovered from COVID-19. The chain's CDR3 is CASSEANSYEQYF. CDR3 nucleotides: TGCGCCAGCAGTGAGGCTAACTCCTACGAGCAGTACTTC.